The T cell receptor (beta chain) described here comes from a study of cytomegalovirus exposure and HLA in healthy donors. General study findings and limits: Accurate predictions that matched the HLA-A and HLA-B alleles of most subjects were reportedly made from TCR beta sequences. Earlier results showed most TCR beta V segments being productive about 87% or about 30% of the time. The classifier reportedly diagnosed cytomegalovirus status with high sensitivity and specificity.

Concerning this clone: Its antigen is unknown.

60 Vbeta and 13 Jbeta primers were used in PCR. TCRdb keeps only in-frame clones here, not all; method: immunoSEQ multiplex PCR. In the table there are about 100,000 clones, under 80% of which are singletons. Trimming shortened V by 4 bases and J by 1 base, and 16 bases separated the two germline ends. CDR1 and CDR2 from the germline V gene are GTSNPN and SVGIG (reference sequence). CDR3 size: 15 residues. The source is a woman between 40 and 55 years old in good health and CMV-seropositive. V gene TRBV30 combines with J gene TRBJ2-5, with D perhaps TRBD2 (6 bases). What was sequenced was PBMCs. The CDR3 DNA follows: TGTGCCTGGACGGCGGAGACTAGTCCCCAAGAGACCCAGTACTTC. Translated, it gives CAWTAETSPQETQYF.